This T cell receptor beta chain stems from a study of T-cell memory formation after mild COVID-19. A note on this clonotype: The antigen remains undetermined. A read error may account for a junction end that differs from germline.

Germline V gene sequence: CDR1 SGHRS, CDR2 YFSETQ. The CDR3 is made up of 14 amino acids. Findings and caveats of the study: For second-wave clones that peaked at day 37, SARS-CoV-2 specificity went unverified.

TCRdb re-called the 5' RACE reads through MiXCR, storing one row per CDR3 protein. The table lists 210,000 or so distinct CDR3 sequences, about 10% of them singletons. The sequenced sample consisted of PBMCs or a T cell subset sorted from them (not recorded which). The rearrangement links TRBV5-1 to TRBJ2-2; TRBD2 is a possible D gene (6 bases). This TCR was recovered from a man aged 18 to 29 who had mild COVID-19 (a few samples of this study predate the infection). Cell type and time point are not known. The CDR3 protein is CASGRQPSTVELFF. Here the CDR3 DNA reads TGCGCCAGCGGGAGGCAACCTAGCACCGTGGAGCTGTTTTTT.